This record covers a single T cell receptor (beta chain). The CDR3 is 17 amino acids. Germline CDR1 is SGHRS and CDR2 is YFSETQ. The trim removed 4 bases at V and 1 base at J, leaving 7 bases unmatched. The sample is drawn from a study of blood T cell repertoires in COVID-19. At the level of the study: Acute and convalescent COVID-19 samples came from the United States, Italy and Spain.

The data were produced by immunoSEQ multiplex PCR, yet TCRdb's version contains in-frame clones alone and is incomplete. This sample has 150,000 to 160,000 clones, with just under 85% found just once. This sequence was found in a woman aged 55-69 years with acute or convalescent COVID-19. This chain uses TRBV5-1 with TRBJ1-4, with TRBD1 identical over 10 bases. Sequenced: peripheral blood. The CDR3: CASSGGTGAGTNEKLFF. For the CDR3, the DNA is TGCGCCAGCAGCGGAGGGACAGGGGCCGGAACTAATGAAAAACTGTTTTTT.